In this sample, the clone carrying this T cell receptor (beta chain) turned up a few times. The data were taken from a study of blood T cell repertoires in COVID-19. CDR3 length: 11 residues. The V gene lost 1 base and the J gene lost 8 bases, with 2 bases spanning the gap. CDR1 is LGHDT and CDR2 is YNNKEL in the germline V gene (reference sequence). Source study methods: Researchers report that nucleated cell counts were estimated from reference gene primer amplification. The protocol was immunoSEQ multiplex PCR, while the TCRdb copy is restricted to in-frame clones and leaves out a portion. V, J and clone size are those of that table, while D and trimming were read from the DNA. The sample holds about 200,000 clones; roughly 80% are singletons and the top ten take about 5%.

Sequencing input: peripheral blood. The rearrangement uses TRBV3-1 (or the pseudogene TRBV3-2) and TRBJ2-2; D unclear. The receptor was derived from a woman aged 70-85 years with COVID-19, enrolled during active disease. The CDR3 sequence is CASSQAGELFF. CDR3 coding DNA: TGTGCCAGCAGCCAAGCAGGGGAGCTGTTTTTT.